The table lists the clone carrying this TCR beta chain with many counts. Its antigen is as yet unknown. TCRdb processed the 5' RACE reads anew with MiXCR; each CDR3 protein has one entry. The sample lists approximately 520,000 distinct CDR3 sequences, roughly 5% occurring once. The source of the sample is a study of CD8 T cells in ankylosing spondylitis. From germline, CDR1 is LNHNV and CDR2 YYDKDF (reference sequence). Trimming took off 5 bases at V and 2 bases at J, with 6 bases between the two ends. This CDR3 is 13 amino acids long. General study findings and limits: Certain motif variants had earlier appeared in reactive arthritis synovial fluid and blood. As reported, disease-linked clones showed significant enrichment in matched ankylosing spondylitis synovial fluid. Characteristic, it appeared, of ankylosing spondylitis blood was a TCR beta motif of roughly eight highly homologous variants.

The chain employs TRBV15 and TRBJ2-2; D gene ambiguous. Sequencing used blood, either unsorted or a sorted T cell fraction (not recorded which). This clonotype was sampled from a male donor with ankylosing spondylitis. The CDR3 here is CATSGFNTGELFF. The CDR3, as DNA: TGTGCCACCAGCGGGTTCAACACCGGGGAGCTGTTTTTT.